These 24 T cell receptor beta chains were all obtained from the same sample, sequenced in a study of blood T cell repertoires in COVID-19. Generated by immunoSEQ multiplex PCR, the TCRdb table keeps only in-frame clones and is missing some. The sample shows around 58,000 clones, more than 80% of them seen only once. Material: peripheral blood. The receptor set was obtained from a human donor with active COVID-19. The donor label of this sample is uncertain.

This sequence joins TRBV5-4 and TRBJ2-2; D is perhaps TRBD2 (6 bases). Germline CDR1 and CDR2: SGHNT and YYREEE (reference sequence). The V end was cut by 6 bases, the J end by 8 bases, with 17 bases between. The CDR3 runs to 14 residues. The CDR3 spells CASTSGSGEGELFF. The CDR3 DNA reads TGTGCCAGCACCTCTGGTTCGGGGGAGGGGGAGCTGTTTTTT.

This sequence joins TRBV18 and TRBJ2-7, with TRBD2 identical over 7 bases. Germline V gives CDR1 KGHSH, CDR2 LQKENI. The CDR3 sequence is 14 residues long. The ends lost 2 bases at V and 2 bases at J; junction bases unmatched: 3. The CDR3 reads CASSPGGDAYEQYV. CDR3 in DNA: TGTGCCAGCTCACCAGGGGGGGACGCCTACGAGCAGTACGTC.

This clone has more than one count but fewer than ten. V and J are TRBV5-1 and TRBJ2-3; 7 nucleotides align to TRBD1. Germline V gives CDR1 SGHRS, CDR2 YFSETQ. After removal of 4 bases from V and 0 bases from J, the junction contained 5 bases not matched to a gene. The CDR3 loop spans 15 amino acids. In nucleotides, the CDR3 is TGCGCCAGCAGCAATGACAGGGCTAGCACAGATACGCAGTATTTT. Protein product: CASSNDRASTDTQYF.

J is TRBJ1-1 and V is TRBV30; D gene ambiguous. Trimming took 2 bases from V and 0 from J, leaving 4 bases between them. Per the germline V gene, CDR1 is GTSNPN and CDR2 is SVGIG (reference sequence). The CDR3 loop spans 12 amino acids. As DNA, the CDR3 is TGTGCCTGGAGTTCTATGAACACTGAAGCTTTCTTT. Amino acids: CAWSSMNTEAFF.

The V gene is TRBV5-1, the J gene TRBJ1-2, with 7 bases that match TRBD1. The CDR3 loop spans 13 amino acids. Germline V gene sequence: CDR1 SGHRS, CDR2 YFSETQ. With 5 bases clipped from V and 1 base from J, the junction kept 2 bases outside the gene matches. CDR3 DNA sequence: TGCGCCAGCAGAAGGGACAGTAACTATGGCTACACCTTC. Residues: CASRRDSNYGYTF.

The chain has TRBV12-3 or TRBV12-4 and TRBJ1-2; TRBD1 matches at 8 bases. V lost 4 bases and J lost 8; bases outside the gene matches: 6. This CDR3 contains 13 residues. The CDR3 DNA reads TGTGCCAGCAGTTCTTTGGACAGGGAGGGCTACACCTTC. Its protein is CASSSLDREGYTF.

The chain couples TRBV7-9 to TRBJ1-4; 7 positions match TRBD1. Losses at the gene ends were 1 base for V and 3 bases for J; bases not matched to a gene: 8. This CDR3 region has 17 residues. The germline gives CDR1 SEHNR, CDR2 FQNEAQ (reference sequence). Here the CDR3 DNA reads TGTGCCAGCAGCTTAGACTCTCGGGACAGCCCTAATGAAAAACTGTTTTTT. Its translation: CASSLDSRDSPNEKLFF.

The V gene is TRBV27, the J gene TRBJ2-2; tentatively, D is TRBD2 (6 bases). The ends were cut back, 8 bases at V and 4 bases at J, with 14 bases in the middle. The CDR3 has 14 amino acids. CDR1 is MNHEY and CDR2 is SMNVEV in the germline V gene (reference sequence). The CDR3 protein is CASCGDFLTGELFF. DNA for the CDR3: TGTGCCAGCTGTGGGGACTTTCTCACCGGGGAGCTGTTTTTT.

About this clone itself: Other DNA sequences within the sample encode an identical CDR3. The chain combines TRBV3-1 (or the pseudogene TRBV3-2) with TRBJ1-4; possible D gene TRBD1, 5 bases. The V gene's germline CDR1 is LGHDT and CDR2 YNNKEL (reference sequence). The V and J ends lost 4 bases and 6 bases respectively, with 12 bases between them. CDR3 size: 14 residues. The CDR3 DNA follows: TGTGCCAGCAGCCTGGCAGGGTATGATGAAAAACTGTTTTTT. This gives the protein CASSLAGYDEKLFF.

J is TRBJ1-1 and V is TRBV6-5; D is possibly TRBD1 (5 bases). V lost 6 bases and J 5 bases, leaving 16 bases between the germline ends. The CDR3 is 14 residues long. Germline V gives CDR1 MNHEY, CDR2 SVGAGI. The DNA for the CDR3 is TGTGCCAGCAGAGCCAGTTGGGGGGGAACTGAAGCTTTCTTT. Encoded protein: CASRASWGGTEAFF.

Concerning this clone itself: Mismatch with germline at one junction end may stem from a read error. This chain joins TRBV10-3 and TRBJ2-1; 10 bases align to TRBD1. Germline V gene data show CDR1 as ENHRY and CDR2 as SYGVKD. CDR3 length equals 13 residues. Here the CDR3 reads CAISSPPGQGWVF. CDR3 sequence (DNA): TGTGCCATCAGTTCCCCCCCGGGACAGGGGTGGGTCTTC.

The genes are TRBV27 and TRBJ2-1; D call uncertain. The V and J ends lost 6 bases and 2 bases respectively, with 11 bases between them. CDR1 and CDR2 (germline): MNHEY, SMNVEV (reference sequence). The length of the CDR3 is 14 residues. In DNA form, the CDR3 reads TGTGCCAGCAGCCCCTCCCCCGCCTACAATGAGCAGTTCTTC. Amino acid sequence: CASSPSPAYNEQFF.

The CDR3 nucleotides are TGTGCCAGCACCAGGGGGCTTGGCGAGCAGTACGTC. It specifies CASTRGLGEQYV. The chain couples TRBV6-5 to TRBJ2-7; 8 bases match TRBD1. From germline, CDR1 is MNHEY and CDR2 SVGAGI. The CDR3 length is 12 residues. V lost 7 bases and J lost 6; bases outside the gene matches: 5.

J is TRBJ1-1 and V is TRBV10-2, with 7 bases lining up with TRBD1. The CDR3 is 13 amino acids. Looked up from germline, CDR1 is WSHSY and CDR2 is SAAADI. Germline trimming cut 2 bases from V and 4 bases from J; bases unmatched to any gene: 1. The CDR3 region has the DNA TGCGCCAGCAGTGAGCAGGGGGGCACTGAAGCTTTCTTT. Amino acid sequence: CASSEQGGTEAFF.

This clone has a single count. The gene calls are TRBV18 and TRBJ1-2; no reliable D call. The germline gives CDR1 KGHSH, CDR2 LQKENI. The CDR3 spans 15 residues. Trimming removed 3 bases at V and 0 bases at J, with 11 bases between. CDR3 nucleotide sequence: TGTGCCAGCTCACCCCTTCCGGGATCTAACTATGGCTACACCTTC. It translates to CASSPLPGSNYGYTF. Drawing the rest from reference TRBV18 and TRBJ1-2, the complete variable domain is NAGVMQNPRHLVRRRGQEARLRCSPMKGHSHVYWYRQLPEEGLKFMVYLQKENIIDESGMPKERFSAEFPKEGPSILRIQQVVRGDSAAYFCASSPLPGSNYGYTFGSGTRLTVV.

V usage is TRBV6-6 and J usage is TRBJ1-1; D is uncertain. The CDR3 consists of 13 residues. From germline, CDR1 is MNHNY and CDR2 SVGAGI (reference sequence). Deletions cut 7 bases from V and 6 bases from J, with 15 bases between. Here the CDR3 reads CASILRRGSEAFF. The CDR3 nucleotides read TGTGCCAGCATCCTACGGCGGGGTTCTGAAGCTTTCTTT.

The rearrangement links TRBV7-3 to TRBJ2-2; D gene unclear. With 1 base removed from V and 2 bases from J, the gap between germline ends came to 8 bases. Germline V gives CDR1 SGHTA, CDR2 FQGTGA. This CDR3 has 15 amino acids. The CDR3 bases are TGTGCCAGCAGCTTAAGCGGAGCTAACACCGGGGAGCTGTTTTTT. Its protein product is CASSLSGANTGELFF.

J is TRBJ1-4 and V is TRBV12-3 or TRBV12-4; D remains ambiguous. CDR3 length equals 12 residues. The V gene lost 6 bases and the J gene lost 7 bases, with 9 bases spanning the gap. This CDR3 is CASRASGEKLFF. The CDR3 DNA follows: TGTGCCAGCAGGGCCTCTGGTGAAAAACTGTTTTTT.

This clone was seen just once. The CDR3, as DNA: TGTGCCAGCAGCCCCGGGGGCTACGAGCAGTACTTC. Protein: CASSPGGYEQYF. This chain joins TRBV11-2 and TRBJ2-7; possible D gene TRBD2, 6 bases. Germline loops: CDR1 SGHAT, CDR2 FQNNGV. Trimming removed 5 bases from V and 3 bases from J, with 8 bases in between. The CDR3 loop spans 12 amino acids.

The chain couples TRBV10-3 to TRBJ2-3; perhaps TRBD2 as D (5 bases). The CDR3 runs 13 residues. Germline CDR1 ENHRY, CDR2 SYGVKD. V lost 2 bases to trimming and J lost 5 bases, with 8 bases between them. DNA of the CDR3: TGTGCCATCAGTGAGACACTAGGAGATACGCAGTATTTT. Translating it yields CAISETLGDTQYF.

V gene TRBV10-3 combines with J gene TRBJ2-2, with TRBD1 matching over 11 bases. The germline V gene encodes CDR1 ENHRY and CDR2 SYGVKD. The CDR3 has 15 amino acids. J gave up 5 bases and V 7 bases, and 6 bases lay outside the gene matches. DNA of the CDR3: TGTGCCATCACCGGACAGGGGGCGGGAACCGGGGAGCTGTTTTTT. It encodes CAITGQGAGTGELFF.

V gene TRBV29-1 combines with J gene TRBJ1-1, with 9 nucleotides matching TRBD1. Germline V gene data show CDR1 as SQVTM and CDR2 as ANQGSEA. This CDR3 comprises 15 residues. The junction had 7 bases not matched to a gene; V was cut back by 4 bases and J by 1 base. The CDR3 loop reads CSVALPGQGNTEAFF. The DNA for the CDR3 is TGCAGCGTTGCCCTACCGGGACAGGGGAACACTGAAGCTTTCTTT.

V and J are TRBV7-3 and TRBJ2-5; maybe TRBD2 (6 bases). The ends were cut back, 1 base at V and 1 base at J, with 7 bases in the middle. CDR3 size: 14 residues. Germline CDR1 SGHTA, CDR2 FQGTGA. The DNA for the CDR3 is TGTGCCAGCAGCTTAATGGGGGGCCAAGAGACCCAGTACTTC. Translation: CASSLMGGQETQYF.

The V gene is TRBV9, the J gene TRBJ2-2, with D tentatively TRBD2 (6 bases). Deletions cut 9 bases from V and 3 bases from J, with 15 bases between. CDR1 and CDR2 (germline): SGDLS, YYNGEE. The CDR3 has 14 residues. The CDR3 spells CATDSGGDTGELFF. CDR3 DNA: TGTGCCACAGACTCAGGAGGGGACACCGGGGAGCTGTTTTTT.